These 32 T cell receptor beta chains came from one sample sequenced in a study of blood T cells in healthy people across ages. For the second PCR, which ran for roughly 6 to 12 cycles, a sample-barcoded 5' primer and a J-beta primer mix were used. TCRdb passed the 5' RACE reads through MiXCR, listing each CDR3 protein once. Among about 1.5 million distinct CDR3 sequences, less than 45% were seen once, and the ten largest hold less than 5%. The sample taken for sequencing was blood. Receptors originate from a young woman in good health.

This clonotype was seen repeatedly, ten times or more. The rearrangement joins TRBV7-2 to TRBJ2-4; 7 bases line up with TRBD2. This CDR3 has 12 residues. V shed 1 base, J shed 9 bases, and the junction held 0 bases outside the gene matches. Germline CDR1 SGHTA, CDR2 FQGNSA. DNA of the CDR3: TGTGCCAGCAGCTTAGGCGGGGGCATTCAGTACTTC. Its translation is CASSLGGGIQYF.

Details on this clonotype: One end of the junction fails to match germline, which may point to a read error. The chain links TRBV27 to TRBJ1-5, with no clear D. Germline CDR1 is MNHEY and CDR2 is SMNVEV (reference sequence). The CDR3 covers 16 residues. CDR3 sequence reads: CASSLVFDRSNQPRHF. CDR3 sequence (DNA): TGTGCCAGCAGTTTGGTCTTTGACCGTAGCAATCAGCCCCGGCATTTT.

The CDR3 loop is CASGYGLAGQGETQYF. Here the CDR3 DNA reads TGTGCTAGTGGATATGGGCTAGCGGGTCAAGGAGAGACCCAGTACTTC. The V call is TRBV12-5, the J call TRBJ2-5, with 8 positions matching TRBD2. Germline V gene lookup returns CDR1 LGHNT and CDR2 FRNRAP. This CDR3 contains 16 residues. The ends lost 6 bases at V and 4 bases at J; junction bases unmatched: 13.

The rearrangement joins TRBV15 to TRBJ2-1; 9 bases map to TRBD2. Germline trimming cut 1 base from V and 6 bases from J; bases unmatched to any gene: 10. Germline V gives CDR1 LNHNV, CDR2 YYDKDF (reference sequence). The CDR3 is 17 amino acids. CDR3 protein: CATSRGILAGRRNEQFF. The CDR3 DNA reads TGTGCCACCAGCAGAGGTATCCTAGCGGGACGTCGCAATGAGCAGTTCTTC.

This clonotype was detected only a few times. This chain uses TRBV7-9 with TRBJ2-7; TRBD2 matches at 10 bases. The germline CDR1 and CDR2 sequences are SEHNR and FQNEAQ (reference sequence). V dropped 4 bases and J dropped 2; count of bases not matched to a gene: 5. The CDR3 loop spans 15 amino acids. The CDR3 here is CASSSTLAGAYEQYF. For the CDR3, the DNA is TGTGCCAGCAGCTCCACCCTAGCGGGAGCCTACGAGCAGTACTTC.

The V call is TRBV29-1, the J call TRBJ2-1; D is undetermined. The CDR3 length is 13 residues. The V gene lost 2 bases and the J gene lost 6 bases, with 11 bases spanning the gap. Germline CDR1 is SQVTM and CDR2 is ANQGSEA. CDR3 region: CSVEKVYRNEQFF. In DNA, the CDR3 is TGCAGCGTTGAAAAGGTGTATCGCAATGAGCAGTTCTTC.

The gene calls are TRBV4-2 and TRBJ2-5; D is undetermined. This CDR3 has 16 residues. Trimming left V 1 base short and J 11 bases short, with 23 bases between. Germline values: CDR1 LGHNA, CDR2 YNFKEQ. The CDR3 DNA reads TGTGCCAGCAGCCAAGCCGCCCGTACTGAAGGGAAGAAACAGTACTTC. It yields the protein CASSQAARTEGKKQYF.

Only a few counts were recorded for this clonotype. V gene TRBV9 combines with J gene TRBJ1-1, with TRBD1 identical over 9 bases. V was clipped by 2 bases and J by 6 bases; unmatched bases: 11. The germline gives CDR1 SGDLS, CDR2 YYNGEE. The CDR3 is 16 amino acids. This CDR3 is CASSVSRDRAVAEAFF. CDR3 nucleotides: TGTGCCAGCAGCGTTTCCCGGGACAGGGCGGTAGCTGAAGCTTTCTTT.

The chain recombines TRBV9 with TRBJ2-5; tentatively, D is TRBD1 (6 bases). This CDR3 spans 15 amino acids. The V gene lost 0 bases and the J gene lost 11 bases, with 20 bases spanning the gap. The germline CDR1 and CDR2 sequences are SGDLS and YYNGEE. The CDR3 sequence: CASSVATGIHNEQYF. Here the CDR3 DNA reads TGTGCCAGCAGCGTAGCTACAGGGATCCACAATGAGCAGTACTTC.

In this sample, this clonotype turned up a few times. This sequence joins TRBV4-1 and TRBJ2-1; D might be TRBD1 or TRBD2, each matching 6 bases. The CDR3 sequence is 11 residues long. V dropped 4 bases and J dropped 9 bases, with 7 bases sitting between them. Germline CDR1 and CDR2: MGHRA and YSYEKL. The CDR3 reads CASSRGAEQFF. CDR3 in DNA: TGCGCCAGCAGCCGGGGGGCTGAGCAGTTCTTC.

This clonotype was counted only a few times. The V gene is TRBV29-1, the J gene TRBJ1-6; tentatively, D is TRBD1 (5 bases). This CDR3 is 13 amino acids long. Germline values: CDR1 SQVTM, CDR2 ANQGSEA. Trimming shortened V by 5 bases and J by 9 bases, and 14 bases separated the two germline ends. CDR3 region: CSVQDQGSSPLHF. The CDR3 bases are TGCAGCGTTCAGGACCAGGGCAGTTCACCCCTCCACTTT.

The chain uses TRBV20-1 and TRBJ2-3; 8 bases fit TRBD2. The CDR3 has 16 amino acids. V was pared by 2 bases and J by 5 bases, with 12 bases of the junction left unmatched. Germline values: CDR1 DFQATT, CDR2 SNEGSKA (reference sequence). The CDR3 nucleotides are TGCAGTGCTAGAAACTTTCCAGTCCTAGCGGGAGATACGCAGTATTTT. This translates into CSARNFPVLAGDTQYF.

This CDR3 reads CSARGNGEAFF. CDR3 bases: TGCAGTGCTAGAGGGAATGGTGAAGCTTTCTTT. This chain connects TRBV20-1 to TRBJ1-1; D ambiguous. Trimming left V 1 base short and J 7 bases short, with 7 bases between. CDR1 and CDR2 (germline): DFQATT, SNEGSKA (reference sequence). The CDR3 has 11 residues.

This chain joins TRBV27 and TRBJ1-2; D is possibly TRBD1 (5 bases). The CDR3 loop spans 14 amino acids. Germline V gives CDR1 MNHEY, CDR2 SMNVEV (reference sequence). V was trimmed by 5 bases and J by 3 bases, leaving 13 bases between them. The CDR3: CASSPSRVHYGYTF. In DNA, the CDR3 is TGTGCCAGCAGTCCCAGCAGGGTGCACTATGGCTACACCTTC.

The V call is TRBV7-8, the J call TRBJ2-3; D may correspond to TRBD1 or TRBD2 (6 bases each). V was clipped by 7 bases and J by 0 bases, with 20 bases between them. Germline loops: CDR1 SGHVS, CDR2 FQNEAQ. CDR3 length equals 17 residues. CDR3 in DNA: TGTGCCAGCATCCCCTCCCGGGGGCGGAGCAGCACAGATACGCAGTATTTT. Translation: CASIPSRGRSSTDTQYF. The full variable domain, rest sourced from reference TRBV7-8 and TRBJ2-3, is GAGVSQSPRYKVAKRGQDVALRCDPISGHVSLFWYQQALGQGPEFLTYFQNEAQLDKSGLPSDRFFAERPEGSVSTLKIQRTQQEDSAVYLCASIPSRGRSSTDTQYFGPGTRLTVL.

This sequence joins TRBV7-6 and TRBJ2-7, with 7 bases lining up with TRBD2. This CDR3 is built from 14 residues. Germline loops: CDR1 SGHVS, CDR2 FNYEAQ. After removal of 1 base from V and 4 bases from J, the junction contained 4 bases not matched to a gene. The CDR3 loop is CASSLEAGRYEQYF. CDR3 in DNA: TGTGCCAGCAGCTTAGAAGCGGGAAGGTACGAGCAGTACTTC.

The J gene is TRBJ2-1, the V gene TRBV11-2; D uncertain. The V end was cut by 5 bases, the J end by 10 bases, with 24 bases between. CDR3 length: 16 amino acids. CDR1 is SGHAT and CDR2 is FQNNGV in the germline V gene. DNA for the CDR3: TGTGCCAGCAGCCCCGTCAAGGGAACCAGCTCCTACGAGCAGTTCTTC. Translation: CASSPVKGTSSYEQFF.

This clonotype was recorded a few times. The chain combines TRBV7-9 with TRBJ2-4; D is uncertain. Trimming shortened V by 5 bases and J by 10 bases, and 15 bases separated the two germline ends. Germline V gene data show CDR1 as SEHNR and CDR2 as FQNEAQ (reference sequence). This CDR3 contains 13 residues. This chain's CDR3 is CASSDYTAGIQYF. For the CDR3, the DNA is TGTGCCAGCAGCGATTATACCGCCGGAATTCAGTACTTC.

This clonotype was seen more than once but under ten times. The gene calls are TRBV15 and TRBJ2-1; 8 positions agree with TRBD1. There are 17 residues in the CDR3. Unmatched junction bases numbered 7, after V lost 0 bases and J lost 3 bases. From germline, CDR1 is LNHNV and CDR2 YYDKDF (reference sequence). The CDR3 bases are TGTGCCACCAGCAGAGAAATTGGAACAGGGGGCTACAATGAGCAGTTCTTC. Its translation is CATSREIGTGGYNEQFF.

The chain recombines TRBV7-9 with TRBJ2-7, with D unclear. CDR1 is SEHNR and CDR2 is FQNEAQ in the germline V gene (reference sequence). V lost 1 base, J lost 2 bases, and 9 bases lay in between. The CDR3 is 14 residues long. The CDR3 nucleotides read TGTGCCAGCAGCTTAGAGTACCAACCCTACGAGCAGTACTTC. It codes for CASSLEYQPYEQYF.

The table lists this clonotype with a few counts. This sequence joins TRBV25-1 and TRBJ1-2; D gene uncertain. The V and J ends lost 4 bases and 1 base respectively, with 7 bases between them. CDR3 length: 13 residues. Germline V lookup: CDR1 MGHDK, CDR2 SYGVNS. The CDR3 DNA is TGTGCCAGCAGTGTCGGTATTAACTATGGCTACACCTTC. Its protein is CASSVGINYGYTF.

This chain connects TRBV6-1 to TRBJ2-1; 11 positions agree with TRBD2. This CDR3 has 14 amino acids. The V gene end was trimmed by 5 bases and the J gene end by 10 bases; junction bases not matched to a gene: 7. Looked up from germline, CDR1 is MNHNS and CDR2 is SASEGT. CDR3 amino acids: CASSSLAGGSEQFF. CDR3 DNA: TGTGCCAGCAGTAGCCTAGCGGGGGGAAGCGAGCAGTTCTTC.

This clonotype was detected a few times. CDR3 in amino acids: CSVDSGFSSHNEQYF. DNA of the CDR3: TGCAGCGTTGACAGTGGGTTTTCCTCCCACAATGAGCAGTACTTC. V and J are TRBV29-1 and TRBJ2-1; D ambiguous. The last part of the DNA fits TRBJ2-7 better; the J call may be wrong. Germline CDR1 SQVTM, CDR2 ANQGSEA. There are 15 residues in the CDR3.

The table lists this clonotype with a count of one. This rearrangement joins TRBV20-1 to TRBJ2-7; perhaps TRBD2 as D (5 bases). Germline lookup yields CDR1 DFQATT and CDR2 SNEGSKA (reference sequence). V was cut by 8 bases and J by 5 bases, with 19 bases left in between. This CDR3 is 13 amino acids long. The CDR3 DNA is TGCAGTACCCGCGGACTGGGAGTACACGAGCAGTACTTC. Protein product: CSTRGLGVHEQYF.

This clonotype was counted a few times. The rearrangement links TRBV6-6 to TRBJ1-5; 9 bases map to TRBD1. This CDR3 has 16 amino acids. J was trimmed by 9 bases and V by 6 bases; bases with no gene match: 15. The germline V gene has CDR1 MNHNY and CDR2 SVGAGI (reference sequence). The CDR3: CASRGVPGQGSRPQHF. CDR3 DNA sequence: TGTGCCAGCAGGGGAGTGCCGGGACAGGGTTCCAGGCCCCAGCATTTT.

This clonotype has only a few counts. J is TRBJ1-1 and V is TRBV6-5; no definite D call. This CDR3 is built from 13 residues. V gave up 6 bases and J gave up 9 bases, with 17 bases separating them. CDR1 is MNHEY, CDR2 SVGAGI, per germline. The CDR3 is CASRTSGGRKAFF. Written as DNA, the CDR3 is TGTGCCAGCAGGACTTCCGGAGGGCGGAAAGCTTTCTTT.

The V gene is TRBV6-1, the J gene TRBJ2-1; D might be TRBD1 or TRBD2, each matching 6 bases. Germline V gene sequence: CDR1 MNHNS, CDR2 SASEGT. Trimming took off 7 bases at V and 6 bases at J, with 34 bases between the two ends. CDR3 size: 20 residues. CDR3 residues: CASTPYGTPEVEGEVNEQFF. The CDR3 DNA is TGTGCCAGCACCCCTTACGGGACACCCGAGGTGGAGGGAGAAGTCAATGAGCAGTTCTTC.

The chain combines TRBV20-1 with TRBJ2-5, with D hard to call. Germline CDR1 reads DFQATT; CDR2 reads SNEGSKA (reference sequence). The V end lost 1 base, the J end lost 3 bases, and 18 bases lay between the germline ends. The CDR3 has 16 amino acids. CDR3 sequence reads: CSARGINGDLEETQYF. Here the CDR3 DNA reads TGCAGTGCTAGAGGAATAAATGGAGACTTAGAAGAGACCCAGTACTTC.

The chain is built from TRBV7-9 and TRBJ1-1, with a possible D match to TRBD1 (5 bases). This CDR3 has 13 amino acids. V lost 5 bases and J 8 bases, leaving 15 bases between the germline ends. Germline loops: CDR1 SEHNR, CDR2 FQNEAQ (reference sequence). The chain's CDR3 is CASSHRDGEEAFF. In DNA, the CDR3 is TGTGCCAGCAGCCACCGGGACGGAGAAGAAGCTTTCTTT.

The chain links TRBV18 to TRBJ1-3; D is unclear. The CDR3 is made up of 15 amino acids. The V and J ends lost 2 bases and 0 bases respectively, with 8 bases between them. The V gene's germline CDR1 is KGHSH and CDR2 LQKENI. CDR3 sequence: CASSPSRASGNTIYF. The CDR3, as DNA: TGTGCCAGCTCACCATCCCGGGCCTCTGGAAACACCATATATTTT.

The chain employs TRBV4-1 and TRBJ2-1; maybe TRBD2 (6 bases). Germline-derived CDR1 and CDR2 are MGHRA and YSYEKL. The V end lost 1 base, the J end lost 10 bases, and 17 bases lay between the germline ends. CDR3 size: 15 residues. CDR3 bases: TGCGCCAGCAGCCAAGTAGCGGATCCCTCCTACGAGCAGTTCTTC. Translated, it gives CASSQVADPSYEQFF.

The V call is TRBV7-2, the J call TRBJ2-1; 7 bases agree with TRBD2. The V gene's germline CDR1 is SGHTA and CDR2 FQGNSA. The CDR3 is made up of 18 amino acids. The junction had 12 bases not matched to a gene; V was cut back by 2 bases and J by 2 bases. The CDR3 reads CASSLFSSGSPPYNEQFF. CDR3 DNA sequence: TGTGCCAGCAGCTTATTTTCTAGCGGATCCCCTCCCTACAATGAGCAGTTCTTC.